These T cell receptor beta chains were read from a single sample in a study of regulatory T cells in long-lasting Graves disease. TCRdb re-called the multiplex PCR reads with MiXCR, one entry per CDR3 protein. The profile shows a few hundred thousand distinct CDR3 sequences, around 24% of them singletons. This material consisted of peripheral blood mononuclear cells (PBMCs), taken when the disease was refractory, from a patient treated with antithyroid drugs. These TCRs come from a female donor with Graves disease. Both conserved end residues are part of each CDR3. The D gene is left open where the match is weak. Clone size is not always given. Where it is, it says once, few, many or a class for expanded clones.

few,TRBJ1-5,TRBV5-6,-,CASSLSSYKSGYSNQPQHF,TGTGCCAGCAGCTTGTCGTCGTACAAGAGCGGTTATAGCAATCAGCCCCAGCATTTT
few,TRBJ1-5,TRBV5-5,TRBD1,CASIRTGSNQPQHF,TGTGCCAGCATTAGGACAGGGAGCAATCAGCCCCAGCATTTT
-,TRBJ1-6,TRBV20-1,-,CSAPRREDNSPLHF,TGCAGTGCTCCTCGTCGGGAGGATAATTCACCCCTCCACTTT
many,TRBJ2-7,TRBV20-1,TRBD1,CSATDRLYEQYF,TGCAGTGCTACGGACAGGCTCTACGAGCAGTACTTC
-,TRBJ2-7,TRBV3-1,TRBD1,CASSRGQGMYF,TGTGCCAGCAGCCGGGGACAGGGGATGTACTTC
-,TRBJ1-3,TRBV28,-,CASSLLVGASGNTIYF,TGTGCCAGCAGTTTATTAGTTGGAGCCTCTGGAAACACCATATATTTT
-,TRBJ2-4,TRBV7-2,-,CASSSSRGGNIQYF,TGTGCCAGCAGCTCTTCGAGGGGTGGAAACATTCAGTACTTC
-,TRBJ2-3,TRBV7-2,TRBD1,CASSDPQGARTDTQYF,TGTGCCAGCAGCGACCCACAGGGGGCGAGGACAGATACGCAGTATTTT
-,TRBJ2-3,TRBV6-1,-,CASSLHLTDTQYF,TGTGCCAGCAGCCTTCATCTGACAGATACGCAGTATTTT
-,TRBJ1-4,TRBV29-1,-,CSVDLNEKLFF,TGCAGCGTTGACCTAAATGAAAAACTGTTTTTT
few,TRBJ2-7,TRBV15,-,CATSRAPGVSLGNEQYF,TGTGCCACCAGCAGAGCACCCGGGGTTAGCCTAGGGAACGAGCAGTACTTC
many,TRBJ2-7,TRBV28,-,CASSRTLEGERQYF,TGTGCCAGCAGTAGGACTTTGGAGGGCGAAAGACAGTACTTC
-,TRBJ2-5,TRBV24-1,-,CATSDPGVETQYF,TGTGCCACCAGTGATCCTGGTGTTGAGACCCAGTACTTC
many,TRBJ1-2,TRBV27,-,CASSLTPRGWGYTF,TGTGCCAGCAGTTTGACACCGAGGGGATGGGGCTACACCTTC
-,TRBJ1-6,TRBV12-3/TRBV12-4,-,CASSLWAANNSPLHF,TGTGCCAGCAGTTTGTGGGCAGCAAATAATTCACCCCTCCACTTT
-,TRBJ2-7,TRBV19,TRBD2,CASQSSGSSYEQYF,TGTGCCAGTCAGTCTAGCGGGAGCTCCTACGAGCAGTACTTC
-,TRBJ1-4,TRBV9,TRBD1,CASSPHRGRDEKLFF,TGTGCCAGCAGCCCCCACAGGGGGCGGGATGAAAAACTGTTTTTT
few,TRBJ2-2,TRBV3-1,-,CASSVGIGELFF,TGTGCCAGCAGTGTAGGTATCGGGGAGCTGTTTTTT
many,TRBJ2-1,TRBV20-1,-,CSARGLAYYNEQFF,TGCAGTGCTAGAGGGCTAGCGTACTACAATGAGCAGTTCTTC
-,TRBJ1-2,TRBV7-8,-,CASSLTRTRLAEYGYTF,TGTGCCAGCAGCTTAACTCGGACGCGCCTGGCCGAATATGGCTACACCTTC
many,TRBJ2-7,TRBV12-3/TRBV12-4,TRBD2,CASSGIAGGSHEQYF,TGTGCCAGCAGTGGGATAGCGGGAGGTTCCCACGAGCAGTACTTC
many,TRBJ2-5,TRBV29-1,-,CSVIRVATQYF,TGCAGCGTCATCAGGGTTGCGACCCAGTACTTC
few,TRBJ1-2,TRBV2,-,CASDTGYGYTF,TGTGCCAGCGACACGGGCTATGGCTACACCTTC
few,TRBJ1-1,TRBV10-3,-,CAISDDRTQAFF,TGTGCCATCAGTGATGACAGAACCCAAGCTTTCTTT
-,TRBJ2-5,TRBV7-9,TRBD2,CASSLVASGQETQYF,TGTGCCAGCAGCTTAGTGGCTAGCGGGCAAGAGACCCAGTACTTC
many,TRBJ2-2,TRBV29-1,-,CSVDRGGIGELFF,TGCAGCGTTGACAGGGGAGGTATCGGGGAGCTGTTTTTT
few,TRBJ2-7,TRBV6-1,TRBD2,CASTGLAGAVEQYF,TGTGCCAGCACCGGACTAGCGGGCGCCGTTGAGCAGTACTTC
many,TRBJ2-7,TRBV20-1,-,CSASDPYEQYF,TGCAGTGCTAGCGATCCCTACGAGCAGTACTTC
-,TRBJ1-2,TRBV5-1,-,CASSLAPANYGYTF,TGCGCCAGCAGCTTGGCCCCAGCTAACTATGGCTACACCTTC
-,TRBJ1-1,TRBV7-9,-,CASSEGHLNTEAFF,TGTGCCAGCAGTGAGGGACATTTGAACACTGAAGCTTTCTTT
once,TRBJ2-7,TRBV5-6,TRBD1,CASRLGTGGPGQYF,TGTGCCTCCCGATTAGGGACAGGGGGCCCTGGGCAGTACTTC
-,TRBJ1-2,TRBV20-1,TRBD1,CSASPLEGGAGGYTF,TGCAGTGCTAGTCCCCTTGAAGGGGGCGCAGGTGGCTACACCTTC
many,TRBJ2-7,TRBV29-1,-,CSVLTTGTYEQYF,TGCAGCGTCCTTACAACCGGGACCTACGAGCAGTACTTC
many,TRBJ2-5,TRBV18,TRBD2,CASSPARLREGLETQYF,TGTGCCAGCTCACCGGCTCGTTTGCGGGAGGGCCTCGAGACCCAGTACTTC
many,TRBJ2-5,TRBV30,-,CAWSVTRWAQYF,TGTGCCTGGAGTGTAACCCGGTGGGCCCAGTACTTC
-,TRBJ1-1,TRBV28,-,CASSFDRYKEQNTEAFF,TGTGCCAGCAGTTTCGACAGGTATAAAGAACAGAACACTGAAGCTTTCTTT
many,TRBJ1-2,TRBV2,-,CASHLGTAANYGYTF,TGTGCCAGCCACCTCGGGACGGCTGCTAACTATGGCTACACCTTC
few,TRBJ2-7,TRBV7-9,-,CASSSTTTGSEQYF,TGTGCCAGCAGCTCTACAACGACGGGGAGCGAGCAGTACTTC
many,TRBJ1-1,TRBV28,-,CASSFLRMNTEAFF,TGTGCCAGCAGTTTTCTTCGGATGAACACTGAAGCTTTCTTT
many,TRBJ1-2,TRBV20-1,-,CSVGVTGYTF,TGCAGTGTTGGGGTAACTGGCTACACCTTC